This T cell receptor beta chain comes out of a study of patients and donors after allogeneic stem cell transplantation. Germline lookup yields CDR1 MNHNS and CDR2 SASEGT. The V end lost 6 bases, the J end lost 8 bases, and 16 bases lay between the germline ends. This CDR3 is built from 13 residues. TCRdb itself ran the RT-PCR reads through MiXCR, one entry per CDR3 protein. The data show fewer than 95,000 distinct CDR3 sequences, around 5% seen once. This clonotype originated in a human donor who was either an allogeneic HSCT recipient or a stem cell or donor lymphocyte infusion donor (not recorded which). It is not recorded whose cells these are; they may come from a transplant donor. V usage is TRBV6-1 and J usage is TRBJ1-1; D perhaps matches TRBD1 (5 bases). Sequenced: blood, either unsorted or a sorted T cell fraction (not recorded which). The CDR3 DNA sequence: TGTGCCAGCAGCCGGGACTCTACCCGGGAAGCTTTCTTT. Translating it yields CASSRDSTREAFF.